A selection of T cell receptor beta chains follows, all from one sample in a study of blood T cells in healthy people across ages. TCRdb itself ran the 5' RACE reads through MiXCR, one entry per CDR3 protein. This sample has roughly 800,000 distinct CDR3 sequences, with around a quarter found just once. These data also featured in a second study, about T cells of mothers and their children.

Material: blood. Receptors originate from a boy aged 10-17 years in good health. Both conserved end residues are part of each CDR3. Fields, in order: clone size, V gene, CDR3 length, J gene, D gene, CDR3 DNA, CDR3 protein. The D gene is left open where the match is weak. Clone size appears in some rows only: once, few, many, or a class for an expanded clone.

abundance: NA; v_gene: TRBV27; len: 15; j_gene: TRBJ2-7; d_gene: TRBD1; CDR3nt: TGTGCCAGCAGTCCATTCCCGACAGGGAACTACGAGCAGTACTTC; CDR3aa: CASSPFPTGNYEQYF
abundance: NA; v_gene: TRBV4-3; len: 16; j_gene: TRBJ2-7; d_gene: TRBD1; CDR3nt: TGCGCCAGCAGCCCAACAGGTGGACAGGGAGACTACGAGCAGTACTTC; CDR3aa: CASSPTGGQGDYEQYF
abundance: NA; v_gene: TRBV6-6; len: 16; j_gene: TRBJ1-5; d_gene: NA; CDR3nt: TGTGCCAGCAGTTACCCTCGAAGGGGGAGTAATCAGCCCCAGCATTTT; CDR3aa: CASSYPRRGSNQPQHF
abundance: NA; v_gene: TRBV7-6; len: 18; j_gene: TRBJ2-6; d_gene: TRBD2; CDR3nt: TGTGCCAGCAGCTTGGGCGGGACTAGTCCTTCAGGGGCCAACGTCCTGACTTTC; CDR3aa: CASSLGGTSPSGANVLTF
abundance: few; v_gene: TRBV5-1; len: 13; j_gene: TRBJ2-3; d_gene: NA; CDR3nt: TGCGCCAGCAGCTTGGAACCGGTAGATACGCAGTATTTT; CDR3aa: CASSLEPVDTQYF
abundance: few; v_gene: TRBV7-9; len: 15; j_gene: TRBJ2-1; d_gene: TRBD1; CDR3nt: TGTGCCAGCAACACCCACAGGGGAAGCTACAATGAGCAGTTCTTC; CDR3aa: CASNTHRGSYNEQFF
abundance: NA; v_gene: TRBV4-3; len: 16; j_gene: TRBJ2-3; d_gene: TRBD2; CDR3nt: TGCGCCAGCAGCCTCGGAGCGGGGGGCTCTCCAGATACGCAGTATTTT; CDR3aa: CASSLGAGGSPDTQYF
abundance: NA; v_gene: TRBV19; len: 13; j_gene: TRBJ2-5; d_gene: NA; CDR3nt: TGTGCCAGTAGGATGGGCACGACGGAGACCCAGTACTTC; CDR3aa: CASRMGTTETQYF
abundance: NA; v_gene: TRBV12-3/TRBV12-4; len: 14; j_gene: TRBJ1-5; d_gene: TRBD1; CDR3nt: TGTGCCAGCAGCCGGGACAGGGAACATCAGCCCCAGCATTTT; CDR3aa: CASSRDREHQPQHF
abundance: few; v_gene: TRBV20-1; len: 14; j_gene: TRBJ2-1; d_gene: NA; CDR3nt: TGCAGTGCCCGGGGGCCGGGGATAGGTAATGAGCAGTTCTTC; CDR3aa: CSARGPGIGNEQFF
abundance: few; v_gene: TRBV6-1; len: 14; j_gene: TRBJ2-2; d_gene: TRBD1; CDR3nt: TGTGCCAGCAGAGGACAGGTTAACACCGGGGAGCTGTTTTTT; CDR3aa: CASRGQVNTGELFF
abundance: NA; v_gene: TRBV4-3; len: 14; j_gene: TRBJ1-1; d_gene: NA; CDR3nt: TGCGCCAGCAGCCAAAGCAACTGGGTAACTGAAGCTTTCTTT; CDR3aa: CASSQSNWVTEAFF
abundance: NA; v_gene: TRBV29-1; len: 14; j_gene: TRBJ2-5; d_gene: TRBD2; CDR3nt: TGCAGCGCGGATAGCGGGGGGGCCGGTGAGACCCAGTACTTC; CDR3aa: CSADSGGAGETQYF
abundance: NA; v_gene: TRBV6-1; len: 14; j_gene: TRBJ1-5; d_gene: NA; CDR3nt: TGTGCCAGCAGTGATAGACAGAGGAATCAGCCCCAGCATTTT; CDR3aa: CASSDRQRNQPQHF
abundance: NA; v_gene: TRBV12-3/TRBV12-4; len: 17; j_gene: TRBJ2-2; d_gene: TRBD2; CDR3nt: TGTGCCAGCAGCCATCGACTAGCGGATGAACGAACCGGGGAGCTGTTTTTT; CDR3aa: CASSHRLADERTGELFF
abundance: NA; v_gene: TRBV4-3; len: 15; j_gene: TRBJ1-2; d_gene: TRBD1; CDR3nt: TGCGCCAGCAGCCAAGAAAGGGGGCGCAGCTATGGCTACACCTTC; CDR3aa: CASSQERGRSYGYTF
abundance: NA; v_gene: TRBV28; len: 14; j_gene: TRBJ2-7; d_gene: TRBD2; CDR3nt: TGTGCCAGCATTTTAAGCGGGGCGTACTACGAGCAGTACTTC; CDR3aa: CASILSGAYYEQYF
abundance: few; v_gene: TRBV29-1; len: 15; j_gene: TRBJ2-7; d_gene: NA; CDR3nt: TGCAGCGTTGTCGTTTTAGGGCACCAAGGCTACGAGCAGTACTTC; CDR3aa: CSVVVLGHQGYEQYF
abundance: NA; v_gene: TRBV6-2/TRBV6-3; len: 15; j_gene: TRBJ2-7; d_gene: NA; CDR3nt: TGTGCCAGCACCTCCCGCTGGAAGGCGGGCTACGAGCAGTACTTC; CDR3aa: CASTSRWKAGYEQYF
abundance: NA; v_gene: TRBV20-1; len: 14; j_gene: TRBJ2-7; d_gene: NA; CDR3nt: TGCAGTGCTAGAGACGAAGGGACCGCCTACGAGCAGTACTTC; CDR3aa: CSARDEGTAYEQYF
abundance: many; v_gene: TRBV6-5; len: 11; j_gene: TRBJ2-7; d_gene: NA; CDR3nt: TGCGCCAGCAGCCGAGGGGCCGAGCAGTACTTC; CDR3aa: CASSRGAEQYF
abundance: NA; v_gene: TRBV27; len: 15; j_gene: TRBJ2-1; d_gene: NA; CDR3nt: TGTGCCAGCCAACGTGAGGCCACACCGAACAATGAGCAGTTCTTC; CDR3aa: CASQREATPNNEQFF
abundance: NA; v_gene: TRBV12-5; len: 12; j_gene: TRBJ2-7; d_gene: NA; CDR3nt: TGTGCTAGTGGTCACAGCCATCTCGAGCAGTACTTC; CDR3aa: CASGHSHLEQYF
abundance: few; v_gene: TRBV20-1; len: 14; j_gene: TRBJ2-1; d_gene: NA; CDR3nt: TGCAGTGCTAGCTTGTCCCGACATGTCAATGAGCAGTTCTTC; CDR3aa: CSASLSRHVNEQFF
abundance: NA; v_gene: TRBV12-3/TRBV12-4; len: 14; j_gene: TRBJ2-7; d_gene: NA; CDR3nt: TGTGCCAGCACCCTCGACGGAAGCTCCTACGAGCAGTACTTC; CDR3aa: CASTLDGSSYEQYF
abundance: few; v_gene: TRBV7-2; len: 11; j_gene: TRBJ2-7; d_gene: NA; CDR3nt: TGTGCCAGCAGCTCCATGAACGAGCAGTACTTC; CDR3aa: CASSSMNEQYF
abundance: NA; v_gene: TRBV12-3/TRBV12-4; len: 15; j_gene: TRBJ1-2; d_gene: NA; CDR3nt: TGTGCCAGCAGTTTTTCGAACACCCCCTACTATGGCTACACCTTC; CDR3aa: CASSFSNTPYYGYTF
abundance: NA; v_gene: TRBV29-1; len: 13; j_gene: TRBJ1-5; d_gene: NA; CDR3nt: TGCAGCGTTGAAGTCGGAAGCGATCAGCCCCAGCATTTT; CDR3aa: CSVEVGSDQPQHF
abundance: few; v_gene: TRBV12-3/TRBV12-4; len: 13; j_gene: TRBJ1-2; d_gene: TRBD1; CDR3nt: TGTGCCAGCAGTCCCGGGACAGGGCCTGGCTACACCTTC; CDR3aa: CASSPGTGPGYTF
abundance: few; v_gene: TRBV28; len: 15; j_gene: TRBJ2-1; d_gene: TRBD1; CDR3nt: TGTGCCAGCAGTTCAGGGGGCACCGATTACAATGAGCAGTTCTTC; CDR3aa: CASSSGGTDYNEQFF
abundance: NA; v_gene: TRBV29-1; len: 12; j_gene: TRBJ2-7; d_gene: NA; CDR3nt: TGCAGCGTCCGGGACACTGTCTACGAGCAGTACTTC; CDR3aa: CSVRDTVYEQYF
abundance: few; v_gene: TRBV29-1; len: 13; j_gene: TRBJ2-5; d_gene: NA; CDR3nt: TGCAGCGCCCTGGGTGGGGGAGGCGAGACCCAGTACTTC; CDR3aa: CSALGGGGETQYF
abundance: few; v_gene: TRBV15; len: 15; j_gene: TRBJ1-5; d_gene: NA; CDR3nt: TGTGCCACCAGCAGTGGTGGACGGACCATCATGCCCCAGCATTTT; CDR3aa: CATSSGGRTIMPQHF
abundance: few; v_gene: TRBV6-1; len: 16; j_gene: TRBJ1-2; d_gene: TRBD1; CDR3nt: TGTGCCAGCAGTCCCGGGACAGGGGGGCCTAACTATGGCTACACCTTC; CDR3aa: CASSPGTGGPNYGYTF
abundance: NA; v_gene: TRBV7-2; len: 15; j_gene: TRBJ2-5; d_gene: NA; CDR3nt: TGTGCCAGCAGCTTAGAGTACGGGGGCCCCGCGGCCCAGTACTTC; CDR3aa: CASSLEYGGPAAQYF
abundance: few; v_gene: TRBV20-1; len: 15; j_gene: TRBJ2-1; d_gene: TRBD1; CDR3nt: TGCAGTGCTAGGGTACAGGGGTTTACCTACAATGAGCAGTTCTTC; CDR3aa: CSARVQGFTYNEQFF
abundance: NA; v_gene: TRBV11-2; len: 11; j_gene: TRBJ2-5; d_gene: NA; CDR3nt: TGTGCCAGCAGCTCGCCCCGCGGCCAGTACTTC; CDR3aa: CASSSPRGQYF
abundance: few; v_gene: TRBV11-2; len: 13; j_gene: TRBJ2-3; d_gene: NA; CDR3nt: TGTGCCAGCAGCTCTGAGTTCACAGATACGCAGTATTTT; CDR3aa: CASSSEFTDTQYF
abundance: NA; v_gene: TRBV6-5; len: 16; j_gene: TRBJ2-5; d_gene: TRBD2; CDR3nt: TGTGCCAGCAGTTACGGAGCGGGGGGGCCTCAAGAGACCCAGTACTTC; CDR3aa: CASSYGAGGPQETQYF
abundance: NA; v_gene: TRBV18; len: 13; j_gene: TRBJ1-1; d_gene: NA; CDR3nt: TGTGCCAGCTCACCACCTACCAACACTGAAGCTTTCTTT; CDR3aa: CASSPPTNTEAFF
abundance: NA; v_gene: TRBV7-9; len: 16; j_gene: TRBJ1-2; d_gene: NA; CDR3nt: TGTGCCAGCAGCGGGGGCCTACCCGTGGCGAACTATGGCTACACCTTC; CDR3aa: CASSGGLPVANYGYTF
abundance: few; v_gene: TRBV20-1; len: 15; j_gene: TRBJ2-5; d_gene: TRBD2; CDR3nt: TGCAGTGCTTTTTCCGAGGGACGGGAGGAAGAGACCCAGTACTTC; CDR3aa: CSAFSEGREEETQYF
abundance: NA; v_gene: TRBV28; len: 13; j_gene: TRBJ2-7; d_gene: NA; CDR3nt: TGTGCCAGCAGCCTGGCGAATAACTACGAGCAGTACTTC; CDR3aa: CASSLANNYEQYF
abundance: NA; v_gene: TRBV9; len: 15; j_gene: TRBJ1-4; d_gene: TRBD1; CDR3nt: TGTGCCAGCAGCTTCTGGACAGGATTGGATGAAAAACTGTTTTTT; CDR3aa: CASSFWTGLDEKLFF
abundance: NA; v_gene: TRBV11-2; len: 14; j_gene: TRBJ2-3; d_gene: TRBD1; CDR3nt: TGTGCCAGCAGCTTTGGACAGGCCACAGATACGCAGTATTTT; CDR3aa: CASSFGQATDTQYF
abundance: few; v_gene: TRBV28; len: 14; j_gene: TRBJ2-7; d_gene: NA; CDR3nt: TGTGCCAGCAGTTTATTCCGGGGCTCCTACGAGCAGTACTTC; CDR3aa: CASSLFRGSYEQYF
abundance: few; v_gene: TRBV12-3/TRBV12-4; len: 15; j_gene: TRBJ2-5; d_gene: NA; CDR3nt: TGTGCCAGCAGTTTTGCCAGGACCCCCCGGGAGACCCAGTACTTC; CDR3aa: CASSFARTPRETQYF
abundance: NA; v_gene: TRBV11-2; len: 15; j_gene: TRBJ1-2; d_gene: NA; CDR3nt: TGTGCCAGCAGCCCTCTTGTTGGCGGCAGCTATGGCTACACCTTC; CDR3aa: CASSPLVGGSYGYTF
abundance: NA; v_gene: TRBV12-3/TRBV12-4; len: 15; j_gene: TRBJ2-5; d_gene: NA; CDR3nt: TGTGCCGGCAGCTTAACGGGGGCCAACCAAGAGACCCAGTACTTC; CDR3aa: CAGSLTGANQETQYF
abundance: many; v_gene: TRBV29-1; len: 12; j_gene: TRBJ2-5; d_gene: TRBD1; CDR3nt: TGCAGCGTCACAGGGGCTCAAGAGACCCAGTACTTC; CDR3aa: CSVTGAQETQYF
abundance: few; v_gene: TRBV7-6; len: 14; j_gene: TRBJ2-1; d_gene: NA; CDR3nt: TGTGCCAGCAGCTTATCGGCGTTGAGCTATGAGCAGTTCTTC; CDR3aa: CASSLSALSYEQFF
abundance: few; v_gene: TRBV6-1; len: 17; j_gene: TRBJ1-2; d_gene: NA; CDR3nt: TGTGCCAGCAGTCTATCGCTTGATACAGGGTGGGGCTATGGCTACACCTTC; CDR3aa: CASSLSLDTGWGYGYTF
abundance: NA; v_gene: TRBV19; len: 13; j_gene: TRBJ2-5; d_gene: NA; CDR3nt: TGTGCCAGTAGCCCAGGGGCCCAAGAGACCCAGTACTTC; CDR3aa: CASSPGAQETQYF
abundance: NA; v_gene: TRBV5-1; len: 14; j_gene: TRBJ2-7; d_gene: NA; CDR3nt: TGCGCCAGCACAATCCGGGACGGTTCCTACGAGCAGTACTTC; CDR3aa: CASTIRDGSYEQYF
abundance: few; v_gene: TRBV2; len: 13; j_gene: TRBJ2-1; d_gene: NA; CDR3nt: TGTGCCAGCAGTGGGGACGGTTACAATGAGCAGTTCTTC; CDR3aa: CASSGDGYNEQFF